The 23 T cell receptor beta chains below all came from one sample that was sequenced in a study of breast tumors, draining lymph nodes, adjacent tissues. Samples came from axillary lymph nodes draining the breast cancer. MiXCR, run by TCRdb on the multiplex PCR reads, gives a single entry per CDR3 protein. The sample lists 150,000 to 200,000 distinct CDR3 sequences, 30% to 35% occurring once. The sequenced sample was axillary lymph node tissue. These receptors came from a female donor with breast cancer. Some clones in this sample may be carry-over from other donors' samples.

This clonotype appeared a few times. J is TRBJ2-1 and V is TRBV27, with 7 bases identical to TRBD1. Germline CDR1 and CDR2: MNHEY and SMNVEV (reference sequence). This CDR3 is built from 13 residues. The ends lost 6 bases at V and 4 bases at J; junction bases unmatched: 3. In DNA form, the CDR3 reads TGTGCCAGCAGAGGGACAGAGTACAATGAGCAGTTCTTC. Its protein is CASRGTEYNEQFF.

To note about this clonotype: A much larger clone is a single base away; this may be a read error. The chain joins TRBV4-1 to TRBJ2-7; D uncertain. In germline, CDR1 is MGHRA, CDR2 YSYEKL. Trimming stripped 0 bases from V and 7 bases from J, with 13 bases between. The CDR3 is 14 residues long. The CDR3 reads CASSQDFRHNEQYF. CDR3 in DNA: TGCGCCAGCAGCCAAGACTTCCGGCACAATGAGCAGTACTTC.

This clonotype was seen many times. The J gene is TRBJ2-3, the V gene TRBV12-3 or TRBV12-4; D is uncertain. The CDR3 extends over 12 amino acids. Trimming stripped 5 bases from V and 2 bases from J, with 5 bases between. As DNA, the CDR3 is TGTGCCAGCAGTGTGAACACAGATACGCAGTATTTT. The encoded protein is CASSVNTDTQYF.

This clonotype was counted ten times or more. V is TRBV5-1 and J is TRBJ1-6, with 8 bases identical to TRBD1. Germline loops: CDR1 SGHRS, CDR2 YFSETQ. The junction had 7 bases not matched to a gene; V was cut back by 4 bases and J by 7 bases. This CDR3 is built from 15 residues. The CDR3 spells CASSPGQGLNSPLHF. The CDR3 region has the DNA TGCGCCAGCAGCCCAGGACAGGGTCTCAATTCACCCCTCCACTTT.

As regards this clonotype: One end of the junction does not line up with germline, which may come from a read error. V and J are TRBV4-1 and TRBJ2-7, with TRBD1 matching over 8 bases. This CDR3 is 14 amino acids long. Germline CDR1 MGHRA, CDR2 YSYEKL. CDR3 loop: CASSLDRGSYEQYF. The CDR3 DNA reads TGTGCCAGCAGCCTAGACAGGGGCTCATACGAGCAGTACTTC.

In regard to this clonotype: This may be a read error: a much more frequent sequence differs by one nucleotide. The J gene is TRBJ2-7, the V gene TRBV6-2 or TRBV6-3; tentatively, D is TRBD2 (5 bases). Trimming stripped 5 bases from V and 2 bases from J, with 16 bases between. The CDR3 is made up of 15 amino acids. The V gene's germline CDR1 is MNHEY and CDR2 SVGEGT. The CDR3 loop reads CASSRDSTYTYEQYF. The CDR3 DNA follows: TGTGCCAGCAGTCGGGATTCCACATACACCTACGAGCAGTACTTC.

V and J are TRBV6-5 and TRBJ1-5; 8 bases match TRBD1. There are 19 residues in the CDR3. The V and J ends lost 2 bases and 4 bases, in that order; junction bases with no gene match: 16. Germline V CDR1 and CDR2: MNHEY, SVGAGI. The CDR3 coding sequence is TGTGCCAGCAGTTACAGCCCCATTTGGGGAGACAGGGGAAATCAGCCCCAGCATTTT. As protein: CASSYSPIWGDRGNQPQHF.

The chain is built from TRBV6-1 and TRBJ2-7; unclear D gene. V lost 4 bases to trimming and J lost 5 bases, with 6 bases between them. This CDR3 has 11 residues. Germline CDR1 is MNHNS and CDR2 is SASEGT. Written as DNA, the CDR3 is TGTGCCAGCAGTGTTAGGAACGAGCAGTACTTC. Amino acid sequence: CASSVRNEQYF.

In this sample, this clonotype turned up many times. The genes are TRBV7-8 and TRBJ2-1; 8 nucleotides align to TRBD2. Trimming removed 7 bases from V and 10 bases from J; junction bases left unmatched: 12. The CDR3 length is 14 residues. CDR1 is SGHVS, CDR2 FQNEAQ, per germline. The CDR3 nucleotides are TGTGCCAGCAACAAAGTGTTAGCGGGGAACGAGCAGTTCTTC. Its protein is CASNKVLAGNEQFF.

The gene calls are TRBV6-6 and TRBJ1-2; possible D gene TRBD1, 5 bases. Germline V gene sequence: CDR1 MNHNY, CDR2 SVGAGI (reference sequence). The CDR3 runs 14 residues. Trimming took off 4 bases at V and 4 bases at J, with 13 bases between the two ends. The CDR3 reads CASSLSPGTYGYTF. CDR3 bases: TGTGCCAGCAGTTTATCCCCAGGGACCTATGGCTACACCTTC.

This clonotype was detected a few times. The genes are TRBV7-9 and TRBJ1-1; D perhaps matches TRBD1 (5 bases). With 5 bases removed from V and 3 bases from J, the gap between germline ends came to 13 bases. The CDR3 contains 14 residues. The germline V gene has CDR1 SEHNR and CDR2 FQNEAQ (reference sequence). This CDR3 is CASSPAGRYTEAFF. The CDR3 DNA reads as TGTGCCAGCAGCCCGGCGGGACGGTACACTGAAGCTTTCTTT.

The chain has TRBV10-3 and TRBJ1-1; D is unresolved. V was shortened by 6 bases and J by 3 bases, with 5 bases between the two germline ends. Per germline, CDR1 ENHRY and CDR2 SYGVKD. The CDR3 totals 11 residues. The CDR3 DNA reads TGTGCCATCAGGGCGGACACTGAAGCTTTCTTT. Amino acids: CAIRADTEAFF.

The V gene is TRBV19, the J gene TRBJ2-4, with TRBD2 matching 13 bases. V gave up 0 bases and J gave up 2 bases; unmatched junction bases: 7. Germline lookup yields CDR1 LNHDA and CDR2 SQIVND (reference sequence). This CDR3 is 19 amino acids long. CDR3 in DNA: TGTGCCAGTAGTATAGAAAGCCCCGGGACTAGCGGGACCAAAAACATTCAGTACTTC. Translating gives CASSIESPGTSGTKNIQYF.

This chain links TRBV28 with TRBJ2-7; tentative D call: TRBD1 (5 bases). V lost 2 bases and J lost 6, with 14 bases in between. Germline V gene data show CDR1 as MDHEN and CDR2 as SYDVKM. The CDR3 contains 14 residues. Written as DNA, the CDR3 is TGTGCCAGCAGTTTACCAGGGAAGGGCCTCGAGCAGTACTTC. This codes for CASSLPGKGLEQYF. Together with reference TRBV28 and TRBJ2-7, the CDR3 gives the full variable domain: DVKVTQSSRYLVKRTGEKVFLECVQDMDHENMFWYRQDPGLGLRLIYFSYDVKMKEKGDIPEGYSVSREKKERFSLILESASTNQTSMYLCASSLPGKGLEQYFGPGTRLTVT.

This clonotype was seen at least ten times. The CDR3 is CASSRGTGNQPQHF. The DNA of the CDR3 is TGTGCCAGCAGCCGTGGGACAGGGAATCAGCCCCAGCATTTT. The chain carries TRBV5-6 and TRBJ1-5; 9 bases map to TRBD1. J gave up 4 bases and V 4 bases, and 3 bases lay outside the gene matches. Germline lookup yields CDR1 SGHDT and CDR2 YYEEEE. The CDR3 consists of 14 residues.

The rearrangement links TRBV20-1 to TRBJ2-2, with 7 positions matching TRBD1. Germline V gene data show CDR1 as DFQATT and CDR2 as SNEGSKA (reference sequence). The CDR3 is made up of 14 amino acids. The junction had 11 bases not matched to a gene; V was cut back by 7 bases and J by 6 bases. CDR3 loop: CSVQRQGYSGELFF. CDR3 nucleotides: TGCAGTGTTCAAAGACAGGGCTATTCCGGGGAGCTGTTTTTT.

This chain links TRBV10-2 with TRBJ2-2, with 9 bases identical to TRBD1. Germline V lookup: CDR1 WSHSY, CDR2 SAAADI. The length of the CDR3 is 18 residues. Losses at the gene ends were 5 bases for V and 1 base for J; bases not matched to a gene: 11. CDR3 DNA sequence: TGCGCCAGCAGTCCTCCTACAGGGGGCGGTGGGAACACCGGGGAGCTGTTTTTT. As protein: CASSPPTGGGGNTGELFF.

Many counts were recorded for this clonotype. The CDR3 here is CASSQELADTQYF. CDR3 sequence (DNA): TGTGCCAGCAGCCAAGAACTCGCAGATACGCAGTATTTT. The rearrangement uses TRBV4-2 and TRBJ2-3; D call uncertain. The CDR3 covers 13 residues. V was cut by 0 bases and J by 4 bases, with 5 bases left in between. CDR1 is LGHNA, CDR2 YNFKEQ, per germline.

This clonotype was seen ten or more times. The chain is built from TRBV9 and TRBJ2-2; 8 bases map to TRBD1. This CDR3 is built from 15 residues. Trimming took 4 bases from V and 0 from J; bases not matched to a gene: 2. Germline V gene data show CDR1 as SGDLS and CDR2 as YYNGEE. Here the CDR3 DNA reads TGTGCCAGCAGCTCACAGGGGGCGAACACCGGGGAGCTGTTTTTT. It encodes CASSSQGANTGELFF.

Ten or more counts support this clonotype. A read error is possible here, since a much larger clone lies one base away. The chain joins TRBV5-6 to TRBJ2-2, with unresolved D. Germline V gene data show CDR1 as SGHDT and CDR2 as YYEEEE. The CDR3 covers 15 residues. The V gene lost 4 bases and the J gene lost 4 bases, with 14 bases spanning the gap. CDR3 sequence reads: CASSQLVAGTGELFF. The CDR3 coding sequence is TGTGCCAGCAGCCAGCTAGTAGCTGGCACCGGGGAGCTGTTTTTT.

This clonotype showed up many times. V and J are TRBV7-8 and TRBJ2-7; a weak D match, TRBD1 (6 bases). The CDR3 runs 14 residues. The V and J ends lost 3 bases and 2 bases respectively, with 11 bases between them. CDR1 SGHVS and CDR2 FQNEAQ come from the germline V gene. The CDR3 region has the DNA TGTGCCAGCAGCTTCTTTCAGGGGACCTACGAGCAGTACTTC. Translated, it gives CASSFFQGTYEQYF.

V usage is TRBV20-1 and J usage is TRBJ1-1, with D perhaps matching TRBD1 (5 bases). Trimming left V 5 bases short and J 1 base short, with 11 bases between. Per germline, CDR1 DFQATT and CDR2 SNEGSKA (reference sequence). The CDR3 spans 13 residues. The CDR3 DNA reads TGCAGTGCTCTACGGGGGGGGAACACTGAAGCTTTCTTT. This sequence encodes CSALRGGNTEAFF.

This clonotype has at least ten counts. The rearrangement joins TRBV12-5 to TRBJ1-4; D might be TRBD1 (5 bases). This CDR3 contains 13 residues. V shed 6 bases and J shed 0 bases, with 5 bases lying between them. Germline lookup yields CDR1 LGHNT and CDR2 FRNRAP. DNA of the CDR3: TGTGCTAGTGGGGGGGCAACTAATGAAAAACTGTTTTTT. This sequence encodes CASGGATNEKLFF.